This T cell receptor beta chain was recovered during a study of blood T cell repertoires in COVID-19. The overall study: PBMCs, B-cell-depleted T cells, or T cells were the source of the cDNA or gDNA that made up the material.

Sequencing used immunoSEQ multiplex PCR; TCRdb keeps in-frame clones, though not all of them. This sample has some 170,000 clones, with roughly four fifths found just once. The junction had 4 bases not matched to a gene; V was cut back by 6 bases and J by 2 bases. The CDR3 loop spans 14 amino acids. CDR1 and CDR2 (germline): LNHDA, SQIVND (reference sequence). The chain uses TRBV19 and TRBJ2-5; 9 nucleotides match TRBD1. The clonotype originates from a woman older than 75 with acute or convalescent COVID-19. Sequenced: peripheral blood. CDR3 in amino acids: CASRDRGQQETQYF. Written as DNA, the CDR3 is TGTGCCAGTAGGGACAGGGGACAACAAGAGACCCAGTACTTC.